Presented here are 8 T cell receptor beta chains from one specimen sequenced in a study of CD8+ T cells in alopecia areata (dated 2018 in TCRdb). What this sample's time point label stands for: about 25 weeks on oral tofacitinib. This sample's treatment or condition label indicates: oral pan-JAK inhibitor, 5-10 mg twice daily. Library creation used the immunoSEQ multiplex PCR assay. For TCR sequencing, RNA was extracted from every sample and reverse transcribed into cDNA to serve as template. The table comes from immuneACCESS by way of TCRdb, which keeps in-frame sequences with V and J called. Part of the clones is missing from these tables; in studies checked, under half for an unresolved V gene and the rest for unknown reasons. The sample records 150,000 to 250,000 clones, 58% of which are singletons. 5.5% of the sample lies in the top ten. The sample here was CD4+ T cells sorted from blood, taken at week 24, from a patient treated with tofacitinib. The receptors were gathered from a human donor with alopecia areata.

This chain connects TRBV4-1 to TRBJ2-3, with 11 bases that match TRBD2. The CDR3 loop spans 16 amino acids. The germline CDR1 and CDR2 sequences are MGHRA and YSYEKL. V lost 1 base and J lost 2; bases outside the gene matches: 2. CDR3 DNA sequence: TGCGCCAGCAGCCAAGCTAGCGGGGGGCTCACAGATACGCAGTATTTT. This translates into CASSQASGGLTDTQYF.

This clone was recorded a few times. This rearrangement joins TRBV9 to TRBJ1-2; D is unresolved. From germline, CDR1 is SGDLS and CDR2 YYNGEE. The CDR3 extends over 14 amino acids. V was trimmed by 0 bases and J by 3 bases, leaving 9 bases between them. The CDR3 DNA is TGTGCCAGCAGCGTAGATGAAGGCTACTATGGCTACACCTTC. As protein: CASSVDEGYYGYTF.

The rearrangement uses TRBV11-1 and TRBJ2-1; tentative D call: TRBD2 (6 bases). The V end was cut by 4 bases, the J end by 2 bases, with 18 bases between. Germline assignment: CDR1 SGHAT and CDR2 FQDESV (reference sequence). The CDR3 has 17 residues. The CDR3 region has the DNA TGTGCCAGCAGCTCCCATATCAGGAAGCGGGCCTACAATGAGCAGTTCTTC. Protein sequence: CASSSHIRKRAYNEQFF.

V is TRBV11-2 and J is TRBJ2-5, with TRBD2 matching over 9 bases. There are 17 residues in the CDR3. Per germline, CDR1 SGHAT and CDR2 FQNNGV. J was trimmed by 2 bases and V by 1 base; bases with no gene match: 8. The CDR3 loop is CASSLAMLAGTQETQYF. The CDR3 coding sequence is TGTGCCAGCAGCTTAGCTATGCTAGCGGGGACTCAAGAGACCCAGTACTTC. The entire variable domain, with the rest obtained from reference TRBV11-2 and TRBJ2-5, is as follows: EAGVAQSPRYKIIEKRQSVAFWCNPISGHATLYWYQQILGQGPKLLIQFQNNGVVDDSQLPKDRFSAERLKGVDSTLKIQPAKLEDSAVYLCASSLAMLAGTQETQYFGPGTRLLVL.

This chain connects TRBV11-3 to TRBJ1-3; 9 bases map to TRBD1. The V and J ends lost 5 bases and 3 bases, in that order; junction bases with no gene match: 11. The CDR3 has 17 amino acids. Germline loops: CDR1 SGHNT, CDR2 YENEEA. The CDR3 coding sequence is TGTGCCAGCAGCCCCCTACGGGACAGGGTCTGTGGAAACACCATATATTTT. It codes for CASSPLRDRVCGNTIYF.

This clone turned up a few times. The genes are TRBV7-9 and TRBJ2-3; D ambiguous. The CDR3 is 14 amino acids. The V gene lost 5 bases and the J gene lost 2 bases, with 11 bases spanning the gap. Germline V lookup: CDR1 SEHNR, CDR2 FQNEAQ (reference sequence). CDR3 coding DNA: TGTGCCAGCAGCCCTGACACGCACACAGATACGCAGTATTTT. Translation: CASSPDTHTDTQYF.

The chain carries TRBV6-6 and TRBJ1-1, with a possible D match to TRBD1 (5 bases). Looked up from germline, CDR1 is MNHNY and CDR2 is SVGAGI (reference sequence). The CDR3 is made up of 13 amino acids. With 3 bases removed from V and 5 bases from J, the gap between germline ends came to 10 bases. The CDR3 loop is CASSYQGITEAFF. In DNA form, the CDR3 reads TGTGCCAGCAGTTATCAGGGAATTACTGAAGCTTTCTTT.

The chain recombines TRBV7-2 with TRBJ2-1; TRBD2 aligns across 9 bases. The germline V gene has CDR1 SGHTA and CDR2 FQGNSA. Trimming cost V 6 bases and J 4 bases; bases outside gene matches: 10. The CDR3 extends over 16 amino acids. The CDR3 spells CASRRYAGGPYNEQFF. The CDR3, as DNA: TGTGCCAGCAGGAGATACGCGGGGGGGCCGTACAATGAGCAGTTCTTC.